The clone carrying this T cell receptor beta chain was counted a few times. Amplification used 60 Vbeta primers and 13 Jbeta primers. The repertoire was sequenced with immunoSEQ multiplex PCR; TCRdb's copy has only in-frame clones and lacks some. The table includes around 180,000 clones, about four fifths detected once. CDR1 LNHDA and CDR2 SQIVND come from the germline V gene (reference sequence). V lost 6 bases to trimming and J lost 4 bases, with 10 bases between them. The CDR3 totals 14 residues. This entry comes from a study of cytomegalovirus exposure and HLA in healthy donors. The TCR originated in a man aged 25 to 40 in good health and CMV-seropositive. This chain uses TRBV19 with TRBJ1-6; a possible D gene is TRBD1 (5 bases). The specimen sequenced was PBMCs. CDR3 in amino acids: CASRDSAYNSPLHF. The CDR3 DNA reads TGTGCCAGTAGAGACAGCGCTTATAATTCACCCCTCCACTTT.